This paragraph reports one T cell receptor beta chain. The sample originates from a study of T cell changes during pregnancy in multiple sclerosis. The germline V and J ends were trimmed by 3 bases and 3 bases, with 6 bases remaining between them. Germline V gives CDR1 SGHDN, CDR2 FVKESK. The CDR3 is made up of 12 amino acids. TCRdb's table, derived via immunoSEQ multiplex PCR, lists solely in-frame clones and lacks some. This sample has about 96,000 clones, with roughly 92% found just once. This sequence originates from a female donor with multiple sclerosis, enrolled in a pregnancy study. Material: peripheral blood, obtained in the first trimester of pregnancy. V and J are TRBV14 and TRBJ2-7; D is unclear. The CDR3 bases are TGTGCCAGCAGCCATTCAGTCTACGAGCAGTACTTC. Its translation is CASSHSVYEQYF. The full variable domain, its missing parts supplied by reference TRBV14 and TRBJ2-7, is EAGVTQFPSHSVIEKGQTVTLRCDPISGHDNLYWYRRVMGKEIKFLLHFVKESKQDESGMPNNRFLAERTGGTYSTLKVQPAELEDSGVYFCASSHSVYEQYFGPGTRLTVT.